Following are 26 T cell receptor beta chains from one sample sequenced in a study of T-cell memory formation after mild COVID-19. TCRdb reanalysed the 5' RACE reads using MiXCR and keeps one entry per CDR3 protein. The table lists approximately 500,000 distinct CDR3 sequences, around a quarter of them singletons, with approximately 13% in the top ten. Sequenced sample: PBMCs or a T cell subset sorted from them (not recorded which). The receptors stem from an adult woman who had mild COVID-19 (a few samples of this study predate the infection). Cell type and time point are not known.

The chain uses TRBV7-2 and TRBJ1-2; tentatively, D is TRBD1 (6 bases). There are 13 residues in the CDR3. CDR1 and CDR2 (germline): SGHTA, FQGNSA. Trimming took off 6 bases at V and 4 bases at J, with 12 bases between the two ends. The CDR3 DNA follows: TGTGCCAGCAGTTCAAGGGGGTCCTATGGCTACACCTTC. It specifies CASSSRGSYGYTF.

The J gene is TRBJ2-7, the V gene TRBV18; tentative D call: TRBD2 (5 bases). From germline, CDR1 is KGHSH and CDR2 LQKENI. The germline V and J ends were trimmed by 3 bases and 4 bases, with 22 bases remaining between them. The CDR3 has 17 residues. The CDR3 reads CASSPRTFSTDPYEQYF. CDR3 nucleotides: TGTGCCAGCTCACCCAGGACTTTTTCGACCGATCCTTACGAGCAGTACTTC. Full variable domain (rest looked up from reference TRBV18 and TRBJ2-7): NAGVMQNPRHLVRRRGQEARLRCSPMKGHSHVYWYRQLPEEGLKFMVYLQKENIIDESGMPKERFSAEFPKEGPSILRIQQVVRGDSAAYFCASSPRTFSTDPYEQYFGPGTRLTVT.

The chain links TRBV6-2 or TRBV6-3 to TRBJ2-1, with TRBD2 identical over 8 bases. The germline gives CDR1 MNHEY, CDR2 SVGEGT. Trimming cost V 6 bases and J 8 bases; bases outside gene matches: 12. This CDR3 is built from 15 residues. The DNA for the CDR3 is TGTGCCAGCAGGAAAGTAGCGGGGAAGGGGGATGAGCAGTTCTTC. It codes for CASRKVAGKGDEQFF.

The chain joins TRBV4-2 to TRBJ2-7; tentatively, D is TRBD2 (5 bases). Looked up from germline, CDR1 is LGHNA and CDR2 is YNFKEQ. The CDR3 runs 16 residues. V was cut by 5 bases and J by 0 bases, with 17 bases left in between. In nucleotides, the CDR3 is TGTGCCAGCAGCGCACGTCGGGAACAAACCTCCTACGAGCAGTACTTC. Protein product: CASSARREQTSYEQYF.

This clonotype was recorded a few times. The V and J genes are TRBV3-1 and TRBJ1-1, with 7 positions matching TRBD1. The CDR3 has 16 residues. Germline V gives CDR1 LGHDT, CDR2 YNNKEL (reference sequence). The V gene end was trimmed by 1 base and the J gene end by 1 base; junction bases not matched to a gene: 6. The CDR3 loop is CASSQGRTGPNTEAFF. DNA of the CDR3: TGTGCCAGCAGCCAAGGGCGGACAGGTCCGAACACTGAAGCTTTCTTT.

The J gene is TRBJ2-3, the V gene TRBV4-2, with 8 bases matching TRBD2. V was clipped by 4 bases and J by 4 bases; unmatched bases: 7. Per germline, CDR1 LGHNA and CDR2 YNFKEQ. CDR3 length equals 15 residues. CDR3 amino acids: CASSPAGVKADTQYF. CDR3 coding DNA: TGTGCCAGCAGCCCAGCGGGAGTGAAGGCAGATACGCAGTATTTT.

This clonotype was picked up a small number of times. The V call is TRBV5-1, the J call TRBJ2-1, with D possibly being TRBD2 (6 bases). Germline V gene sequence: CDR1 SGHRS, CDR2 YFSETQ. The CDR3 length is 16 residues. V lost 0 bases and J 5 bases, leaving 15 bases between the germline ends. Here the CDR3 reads CASSLGSWGGDNEQFF. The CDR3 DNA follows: TGCGCCAGCAGCTTGGGCAGCTGGGGAGGAGACAATGAGCAGTTCTTC. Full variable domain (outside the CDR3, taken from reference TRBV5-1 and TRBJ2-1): KAGVTQTPRYLIKTRGQQVTLSCSPISGHRSVSWYQQTPGQGLQFLFEYFSETQRNKGNFPGRFSGRQFSNSRSEMNVSTLELGDSALYLCASSLGSWGGDNEQFFGPGTRLTVL.

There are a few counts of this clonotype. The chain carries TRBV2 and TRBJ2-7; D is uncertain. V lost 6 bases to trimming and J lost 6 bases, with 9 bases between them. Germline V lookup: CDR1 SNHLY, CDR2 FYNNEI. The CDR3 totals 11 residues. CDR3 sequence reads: CASSSYFEQYF. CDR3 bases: TGTGCCAGCAGCTCTTACTTCGAGCAGTACTTC.

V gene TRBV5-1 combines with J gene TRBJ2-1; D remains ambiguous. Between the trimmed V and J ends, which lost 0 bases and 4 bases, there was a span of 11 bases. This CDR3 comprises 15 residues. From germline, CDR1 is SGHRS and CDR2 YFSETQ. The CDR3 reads CASSLEVTQYNEQFF. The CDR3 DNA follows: TGCGCCAGCAGCTTGGAAGTGACCCAGTACAATGAGCAGTTCTTC. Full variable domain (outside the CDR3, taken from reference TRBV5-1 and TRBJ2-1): KAGVTQTPRYLIKTRGQQVTLSCSPISGHRSVSWYQQTPGQGLQFLFEYFSETQRNKGNFPGRFSGRQFSNSRSEMNVSTLELGDSALYLCASSLEVTQYNEQFFGPGTRLTVL.

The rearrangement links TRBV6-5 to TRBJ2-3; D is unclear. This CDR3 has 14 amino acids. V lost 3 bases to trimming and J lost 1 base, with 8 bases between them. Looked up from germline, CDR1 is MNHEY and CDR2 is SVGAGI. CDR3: CASSYRQGTDTQYF. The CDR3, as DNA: TGTGCCAGCAGTTATCGGCAGGGCACAGATACGCAGTATTTT.

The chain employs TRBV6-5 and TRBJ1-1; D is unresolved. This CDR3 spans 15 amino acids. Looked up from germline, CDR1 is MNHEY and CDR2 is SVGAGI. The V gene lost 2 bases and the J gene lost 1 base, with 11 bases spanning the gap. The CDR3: CASSYDRSRNTEAFF. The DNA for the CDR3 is TGTGCCAGCAGTTACGATCGGAGCCGGAACACTGAAGCTTTCTTT.

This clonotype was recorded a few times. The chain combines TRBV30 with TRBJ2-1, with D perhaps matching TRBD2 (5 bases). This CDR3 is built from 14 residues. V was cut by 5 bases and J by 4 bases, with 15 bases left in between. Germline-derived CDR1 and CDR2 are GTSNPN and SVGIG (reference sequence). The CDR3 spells CAWSTGVGYNEQFF. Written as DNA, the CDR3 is TGTGCCTGGTCGACCGGGGTCGGGTACAATGAGCAGTTCTTC.

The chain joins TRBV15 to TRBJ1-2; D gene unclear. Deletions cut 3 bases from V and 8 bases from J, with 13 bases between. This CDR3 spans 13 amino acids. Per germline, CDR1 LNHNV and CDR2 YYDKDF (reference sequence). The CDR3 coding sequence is TGTGCCACCAGCAGTTCCCGCTGGGGAGGCTACACCTTC. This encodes CATSSSRWGGYTF.

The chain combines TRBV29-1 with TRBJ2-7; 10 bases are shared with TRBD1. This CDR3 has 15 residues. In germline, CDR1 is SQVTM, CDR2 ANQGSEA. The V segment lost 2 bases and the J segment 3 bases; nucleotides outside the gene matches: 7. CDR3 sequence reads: CSVERSGQGGYEQYF. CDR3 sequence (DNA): TGCAGCGTTGAACGGTCCGGACAGGGGGGCTACGAGCAGTACTTC.

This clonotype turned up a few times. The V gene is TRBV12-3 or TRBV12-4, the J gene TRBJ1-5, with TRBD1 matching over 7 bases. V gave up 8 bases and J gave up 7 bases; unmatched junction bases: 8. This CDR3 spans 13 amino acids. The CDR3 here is CASVGQVGQPQHF. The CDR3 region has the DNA TGTGCCAGCGTCGGACAGGTTGGGCAGCCCCAGCATTTT.

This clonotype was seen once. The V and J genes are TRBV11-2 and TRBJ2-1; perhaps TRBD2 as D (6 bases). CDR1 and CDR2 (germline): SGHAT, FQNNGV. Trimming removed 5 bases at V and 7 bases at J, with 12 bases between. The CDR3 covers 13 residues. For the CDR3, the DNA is TGTGCCAGCAGCCGACTAGTCGATAATGAGCAGTTCTTC. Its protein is CASSRLVDNEQFF.

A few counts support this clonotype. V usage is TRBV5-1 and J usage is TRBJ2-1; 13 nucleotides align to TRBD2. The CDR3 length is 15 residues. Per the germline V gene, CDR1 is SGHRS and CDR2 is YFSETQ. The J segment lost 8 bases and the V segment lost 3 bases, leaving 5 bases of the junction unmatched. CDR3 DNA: TGCGCCAGCAGCTCGACTAGCGGGGGGACCGATGAGCAGTTCTTC. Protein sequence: CASSSTSGGTDEQFF.

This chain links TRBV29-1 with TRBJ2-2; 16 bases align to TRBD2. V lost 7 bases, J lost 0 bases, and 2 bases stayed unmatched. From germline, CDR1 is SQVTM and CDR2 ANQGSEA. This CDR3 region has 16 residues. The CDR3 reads CSAGTSGRANTGELFF. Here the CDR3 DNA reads TGCAGCGCCGGGACTAGCGGGAGGGCGAACACCGGGGAGCTGTTTTTT.

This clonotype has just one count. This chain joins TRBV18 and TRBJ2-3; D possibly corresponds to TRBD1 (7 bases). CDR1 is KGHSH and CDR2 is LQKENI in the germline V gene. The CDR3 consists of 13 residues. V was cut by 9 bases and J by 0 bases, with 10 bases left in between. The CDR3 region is CASAGQSTDTQYF. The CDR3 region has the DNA TGTGCCAGTGCGGGACAGAGCACAGATACGCAGTATTTT.

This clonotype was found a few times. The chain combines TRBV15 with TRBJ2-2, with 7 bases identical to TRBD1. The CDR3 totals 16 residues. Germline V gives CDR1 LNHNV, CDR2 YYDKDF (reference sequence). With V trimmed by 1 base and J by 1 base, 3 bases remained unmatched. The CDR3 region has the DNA TGTGCCACCAGCAGAGGTACAGGGGTGAACACCGGGGAGCTGTTTTTT. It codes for CATSRGTGVNTGELFF.

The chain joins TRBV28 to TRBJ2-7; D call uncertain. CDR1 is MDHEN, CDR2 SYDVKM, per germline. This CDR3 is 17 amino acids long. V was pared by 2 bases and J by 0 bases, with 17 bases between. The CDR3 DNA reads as TGTGCCAGCAGTTTAGGAACCGCTGGCGGAAGCTCCTACGAGCAGTACTTC. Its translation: CASSLGTAGGSSYEQYF.

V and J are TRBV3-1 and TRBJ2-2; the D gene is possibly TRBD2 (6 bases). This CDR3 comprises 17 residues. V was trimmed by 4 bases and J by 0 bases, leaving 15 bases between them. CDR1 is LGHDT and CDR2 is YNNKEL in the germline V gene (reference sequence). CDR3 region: CASSPPPGETNTGELFF. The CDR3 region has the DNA TGTGCCAGCAGCCCGCCTCCGGGGGAGACGAACACCGGGGAGCTGTTTTTT. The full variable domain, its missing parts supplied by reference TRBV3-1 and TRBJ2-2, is DTAVSQTPKYLVTQMGNDKSIKCEQNLGHDTMYWYKQDSKKFLKIMFSYNNKELIINETVPNRFSPKSPDKAHLNLHINSLELGDSAVYFCASSPPPGETNTGELFFGEGSRLTVL.

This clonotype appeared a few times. For the CDR3, the DNA is TGTGCCACCAGCAGAGGGGGATGGACGCAGGGGGCGAATGAGCAGTTCTTC. The encoded protein is CATSRGGWTQGANEQFF. The rearrangement uses TRBV15 and TRBJ2-1, with 8 bases matching TRBD1. CDR1 and CDR2 from the germline V gene are LNHNV and YYDKDF (reference sequence). The CDR3 consists of 17 residues. The V gene end was trimmed by 1 base and the J gene end by 7 bases; junction bases not matched to a gene: 12.

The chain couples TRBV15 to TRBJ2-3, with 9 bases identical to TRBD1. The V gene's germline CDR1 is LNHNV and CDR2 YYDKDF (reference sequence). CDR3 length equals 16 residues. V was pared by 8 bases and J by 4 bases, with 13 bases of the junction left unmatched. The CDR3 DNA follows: TGTGCCACCCGCCGATCCCGGGACAGGGTAGCAGATACGCAGTATTTT. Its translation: CATRRSRDRVADTQYF.

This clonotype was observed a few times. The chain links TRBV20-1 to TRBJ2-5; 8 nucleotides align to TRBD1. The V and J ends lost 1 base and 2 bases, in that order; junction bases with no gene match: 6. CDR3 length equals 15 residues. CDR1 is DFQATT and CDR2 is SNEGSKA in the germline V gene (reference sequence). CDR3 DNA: TGCAGTGCTAGAGGGGGAGGACAGGGACAAGAGACCCAGTACTTC. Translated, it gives CSARGGGQGQETQYF.

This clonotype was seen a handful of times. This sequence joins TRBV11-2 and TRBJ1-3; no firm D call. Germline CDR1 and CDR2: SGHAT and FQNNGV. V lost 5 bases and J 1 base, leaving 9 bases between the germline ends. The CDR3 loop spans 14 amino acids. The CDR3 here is CASSRTESGNTIYF. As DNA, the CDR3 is TGTGCCAGCAGCCGAACAGAATCTGGAAACACCATATATTTT.